This TCR beta chain was observed in a study of cytomegalovirus exposure and HLA in healthy donors. 13 Jbeta primers and 60 Vbeta primers were used for the PCR. Only in-frame clones appear in the TCRdb table, and some are missing; sequencing was by immunoSEQ multiplex PCR. The sample has approximately 69,000 clones, roughly 74% seen once. Worth noting for this clone: The junction shows a germline mismatch at one end, possibly a read error.

The CDR3 has 15 amino acids. The V gene's germline CDR1 is SSHAT and CDR2 FNYEAQ (reference sequence). Specimen: PBMCs. The V and J genes are TRBV7-7 and TRBJ2-6, with D possibly TRBD1 on 5 matching bases. The sequence came from a woman aged 25 to 39 in good health and CMV-seropositive. In nucleotides, the CDR3 is TGTGCTAGCAGCCCCGACAGAACTGGGGCCAACGTCCTGACTTTC. Translated: CASSPDRTGANVLTF.